This TCR beta chain was observed in a study of Ad26.COV2.S vaccination and SARS-CoV-2 variants. The overall study: Dosing was one shot or two shots 56 days apart.

Documented treatment: some 20 received Ad26.COV2.S at low or high dose, single or two shots; about five received placebo; per-sample allocation not given. The samples were gathered on day 63 after the first injection of vaccine or placebo. Using immunoSEQ multiplex PCR, the repertoire was profiled, and TCRdb retains in-frame clones only, with some absent. The repertoire consists of approximately 420,000 clones, with approximately 88% occurring once and the leading ten covering 3.6%. Germline CDR1 MNHNS, CDR2 SASEGT. This CDR3 has 15 residues. The ends lost 0 bases at V and 2 bases at J; junction bases unmatched: 3.

The chain has TRBV6-1 and TRBJ2-5, with 7 bases fitting TRBD1. Material: peripheral blood, obtained in a trial of Ad26.COV2.S vaccine versus placebo. This clonotype was obtained from a person aged 18-60 years who received the Ad26.COV2.S COVID-19 vaccine or a placebo. The CDR3: CASSEATGQQETQYF. The CDR3 DNA sequence: TGTGCCAGCAGTGAAGCTACGGGACAGCAAGAGACCCAGTACTTC.